The entry below describes one T cell receptor beta chain. Its antigen is still unknown. Given a much more abundant clone one base away, this may be a read error. Genomic DNA from bulk tumor acted as the template, and about 570 ng was loaded per sample. During surgery, several far-apart biopsies were obtained from every primary tumor. Samples came from untreated patients having curative surgery for newly diagnosed non-small cell lung cancer. The TCR beta CDR3 region was amplified by multiplex PCR employing 32 V and 13 J primers. TCRdb reanalysed the multiplex PCR reads using MiXCR and keeps one entry per CDR3 protein. The table includes fewer than 14,000 distinct CDR3 sequences, roughly 30% detected once. The CDR3 spans 16 residues. V shed 0 bases and J shed 4 bases, with 15 bases lying between them. CDR1 and CDR2 (germline): SGHRS, YFSETQ. The data were obtained in a study of immune heterogeneity within non-small cell lung tumors. Looking at the study overall: Tumors were classified as 4 squamous cell carcinomas, about 9 non-squamous carcinomas and 1 not otherwise specified.

Broader study findings: There were identical dominant CDR3 beta clonotypes recurring across tumor sites within a patient, together with site-unique high-frequency clones. Local tumor mutational burden showed a correlation with local T-cell clonality that was moderate but significant (R approximately 0.35). Different patients shared few of their high-frequency T-cell receptor beta clonotypes.

The sample comprised lung tumor tissue. The chain joins TRBV5-1 to TRBJ2-3; unclear D gene. This sequence originates from a woman between 45 and 60 years old with non-small cell lung cancer. Here the CDR3 reads CASSLEHAVRADTQYF. The CDR3 DNA reads TGCGCCAGCAGCTTGGAACATGCCGTAAGGGCAGATACGCAGTATTTT.